These 22 T cell receptor beta chains came from one sample sequenced in a study of T cells after yellow fever vaccination. TCRdb ran MiXCR on the 5' RACE reads and lists one entry per CDR3 protein. The sample lists almost 600,000 distinct CDR3 sequences, about 13% occurring once. Sample: PBMCs, taken on the day of the yellow fever booster vaccination. The origin of the receptors is a man aged 25 to 40 who received the YFV17D yellow fever vaccine.

This chain joins TRBV5-1 and TRBJ2-3, with a weak D call TRBD2 (7 bases). CDR1 is SGHRS and CDR2 is YFSETQ in the germline V gene. Trimming shortened V by 4 bases and J by 2 bases, and 11 bases separated the two germline ends. The CDR3 has 14 residues. The chain's CDR3 is CASSPGGDTDTQYF. The CDR3 DNA reads TGCGCCAGCAGCCCGGGGGGCGACACAGATACGCAGTATTTT.

The chain has TRBV29-1 and TRBJ2-7; 9 positions match TRBD1. CDR3 length: 13 amino acids. CDR1 and CDR2 (germline): SQVTM, ANQGSEA. The junction had 10 bases not matched to a gene; V was cut back by 4 bases and J by 9 bases. CDR3 DNA sequence: TGCAGCGTTGCGGTGGGACAGGGAGGTCGGCAGTACTTC. Residues: CSVAVGQGGRQYF.

The chain is built from TRBV6-8 and TRBJ2-7; D unresolved. The ends were cut back, 4 bases at V and 3 bases at J, with 13 bases in the middle. The CDR3 has 14 residues. CDR1 is MNHGY, CDR2 SAAAGT, per germline. CDR3 DNA sequence: TGTGCCAGCAGTTTAGGTGGGGAAATCTACGAGCAGTACTTC. Its protein product is CASSLGGEIYEQYF.

The sample holds a few counts of this clonotype. This chain links TRBV10-3 with TRBJ2-6, with D unresolved. The germline V gene has CDR1 ENHRY and CDR2 SYGVKD. The V and J ends lost 3 bases and 0 bases respectively, with 3 bases between them. This CDR3 is 14 amino acids long. The CDR3, as DNA: TGTGCCATCAGTGACCTCTCTGGGGCCAACGTCCTGACTTTC. Encoded protein: CAISDLSGANVLTF.

This clonotype was recorded a few times. The gene calls are TRBV29-1 and TRBJ2-5, with D perhaps TRBD2 (5 bases). From germline, CDR1 is SQVTM and CDR2 ANQGSEA. The CDR3 runs 11 residues. With 4 bases removed from V and 2 bases from J, the gap between germline ends came to 5 bases. The CDR3 DNA is TGCAGCGTTGGGACTCAAGAGACCCAGTACTTC. Protein product: CSVGTQETQYF.

The CDR3 DNA reads TGTGCCAGCAGCTTGGTAAGCCAGGGGGTGAACGAGCAGTACTTC. This sequence encodes CASSLVSQGVNEQYF. This rearrangement joins TRBV5-6 to TRBJ2-7; 7 bases fit TRBD1. CDR1 SGHDT and CDR2 YYEEEE come from the germline V gene. This CDR3 has 15 amino acids. V gave up 0 bases and J gave up 5 bases; unmatched junction bases: 8.

V and J are TRBV5-4 and TRBJ2-3, with 7 bases matching TRBD2. This CDR3 has 21 residues. Germline loops: CDR1 SGHNT, CDR2 YYREEE (reference sequence). Trimming took 2 bases from V and 0 from J; bases not matched to a gene: 21. CDR3 amino acids: CASSLKQRPFGLGLSTDTQYF. As DNA, the CDR3 is TGTGCCAGCAGCTTAAAGCAAAGGCCCTTTGGACTAGGGCTTAGCACAGATACGCAGTATTTT.

The chain uses TRBV7-2 and TRBJ2-5, with 8 bases that match TRBD2. V was clipped by 6 bases and J by 9 bases; unmatched bases: 12. CDR1 is SGHTA, CDR2 FQGNSA, per germline. The CDR3 contains 14 residues. DNA of the CDR3: TGTGCCAGCAGTCCCGGGACGGCCGGGGGGGCCCAGTACTTC. Translated: CASSPGTAGGAQYF.

V usage is TRBV5-1 and J usage is TRBJ2-5; TRBD1 matches 7 bases. The CDR3 consists of 15 residues. The V gene end was trimmed by 4 bases and the J gene end by 5 bases; junction bases not matched to a gene: 11. Germline CDR1 is SGHRS and CDR2 is YFSETQ. In DNA form, the CDR3 reads TGCGCCAGCAGCCGGGATACAGACAGGGAGGAGACCCAGTACTTC. Protein: CASSRDTDREETQYF.

The rearrangement uses TRBV9 and TRBJ2-5, with 9 bases lining up with TRBD2. Trimming removed 0 bases from V and 2 bases from J; junction bases left unmatched: 5. Looked up from germline, CDR1 is SGDLS and CDR2 is YYNGEE. The CDR3 runs 16 residues. The CDR3 nucleotides are TGTGCCAGCAGCGTAGGAGCTAGCGGGATACAAGAGACCCAGTACTTC. Residues: CASSVGASGIQETQYF.

In DNA, the CDR3 is TGTGCCAGCAGCAAGACCGATCGCGAGCAGTACTTC. Translated, it gives CASSKTDREQYF. This rearrangement joins TRBV3-1 to TRBJ2-7; D unclear. Trimming took off 5 bases at V and 6 bases at J, with 11 bases between the two ends. CDR1 and CDR2 (germline): LGHDT, YNNKEL (reference sequence). CDR3 size: 12 residues.

This clonotype was counted a few times. This rearrangement joins TRBV24-1 to TRBJ2-1; possible D gene TRBD2, 5 bases. The CDR3 runs to 14 residues. With 4 bases removed from V and 10 bases from J, the gap between germline ends came to 16 bases. From germline, CDR1 is KGHDR and CDR2 SFDVKD. CDR3 sequence: CATSDLGPPGEQFF. The CDR3 region has the DNA TGTGCCACCAGTGACCTAGGCCCTCCGGGGGAGCAGTTCTTC.

J is TRBJ1-4 and V is TRBV2; D unclear. Trimming took 6 bases from V and 8 from J, leaving 16 bases between them. The germline gives CDR1 SNHLY, CDR2 FYNNEI. There are 14 residues in the CDR3. DNA of the CDR3: TGTGCCAGCAGGCGGAGGAGGGAGGAAGAAAAACTGTTTTTT. Its protein is CASRRRREEEKLFF.

Only a few counts were recorded for this clonotype. V and J are TRBV12-3 or TRBV12-4 and TRBJ2-7, with TRBD2 matching over 12 bases. The trim removed 7 bases at V and 4 bases at J, leaving 2 bases unmatched. The CDR3 runs to 13 residues. CDR3 DNA: TGTGCCAGCACCGGACTAGCGGGATACGAGCAGTACTTC. Encoded protein: CASTGLAGYEQYF.

This sequence joins TRBV20-1 and TRBJ2-3; D is undetermined. The germline V gene encodes CDR1 DFQATT and CDR2 SNEGSKA (reference sequence). Trimming cost V 0 bases and J 4 bases, with 14 bases left between them. There are 15 residues in the CDR3. The CDR3, as DNA: TGCAGTGCTAGAGATCTCAACCATCTTTCAGATACGCAGTATTTT. It codes for CSARDLNHLSDTQYF.

This clonotype occurred a few times. This chain joins TRBV7-2 and TRBJ2-3, with TRBD1 identical over 7 bases. The CDR3 length is 15 residues. Germline CDR1 SGHTA, CDR2 FQGNSA. Trimming cost V 5 bases and J 1 base; bases outside gene matches: 6. DNA of the CDR3: TGTGCCAGCAGCGCTCACAGGGGCCGCACAGATACGCAGTATTTT. Encoded protein: CASSAHRGRTDTQYF.

This clonotype was counted a few times. This chain joins TRBV5-1 and TRBJ2-1, with a possible D match to TRBD1 (5 bases). The CDR3 is 13 amino acids. Germline CDR1 SGHRS, CDR2 YFSETQ. Trimming left V 3 bases short and J 4 bases short, with 8 bases between. The CDR3 region is CASSWGRYNEQFF. CDR3 nucleotides: TGCGCCAGCAGCTGGGGCAGGTACAATGAGCAGTTCTTC.

This rearrangement joins TRBV7-9 to TRBJ1-4, with 9 bases aligning to TRBD1. Germline-derived CDR1 and CDR2 are SEHNR and FQNEAQ (reference sequence). V gave up 5 bases and J gave up 7 bases; unmatched junction bases: 2. This CDR3 has 13 amino acids. This CDR3 is CASSTGGSEKLFF. As DNA, the CDR3 is TGTGCCAGCAGCACAGGGGGCAGTGAAAAACTGTTTTTT.

In this sample, this clonotype turned up a few times. The chain has TRBV5-4 and TRBJ2-1, with 11 bases identical to TRBD2. The CDR3 length is 16 residues. The trim removed 4 bases at V and 10 bases at J, leaving 13 bases unmatched. Per germline, CDR1 SGHNT and CDR2 YYREEE (reference sequence). This CDR3 reads CASSETSGSLYWEQFF. The DNA of the CDR3 is TGTGCCAGCAGCGAAACTAGCGGGAGTCTCTATTGGGAGCAGTTCTTC.

This clonotype came up a few times. The chain uses TRBV7-2 and TRBJ2-7, with 8 nucleotides matching TRBD1. The germline CDR1 and CDR2 sequences are SGHTA and FQGNSA. The CDR3 is 14 residues long. Trimming took 2 bases from V and 4 from J; bases not matched to a gene: 4. CDR3 residues: CASSLHRGNYEQYF. CDR3 nucleotide sequence: TGTGCCAGCAGCTTACACAGGGGGAATTACGAGCAGTACTTC.

This clonotype was seen a single time. This sequence joins TRBV5-5 and TRBJ2-7, with D possibly TRBD1 on 5 matching bases. The CDR3 has 14 residues. Germline assignment: CDR1 SGHKS and CDR2 YYEKEE (reference sequence). V lost 1 base, J lost 9 bases, and 17 bases lay in between. The CDR3 is CASSLLGHPVGQYF. The CDR3, as DNA: TGTGCCAGCAGCTTGCTCGGACACCCTGTGGGGCAGTACTTC.

The V gene is TRBV2, the J gene TRBJ2-1; D gene unclear. Per the germline V gene, CDR1 is SNHLY and CDR2 is FYNNEI. The V end was cut by 2 bases, the J end by 6 bases, with 11 bases between. The CDR3 covers 14 residues. The CDR3 nucleotides are TGTGCCAGCAGTGAATTGAATCTAGTCAATGAGCAGTTCTTC. It specifies CASSELNLVNEQFF.